This T cell receptor (beta chain) comes out of a study of regulatory T cells in long-lasting Graves disease. Study-level information: Freshly diagnosed Graves' patients had used antithyroid drugs for under 3 months.

Unmatched junction bases numbered 9, after V lost 5 bases and J lost 3 bases. Germline loops: CDR1 SGHVS, CDR2 FQNEAQ. The CDR3 length is 16 residues. The time point is: newly diagnosed GD, antithyroid drugs for less than 3 months. PBMC RNA served as the TCR library source. Study-level results: Persistent patients had a count of shared public clonotypes (2,741) that exceeded that of new patients (around 910).

Library construction for TCR beta used iRepertoire HTBI primers and Arm-PCR of CDR3 regions. MiXCR was run by TCRdb on the multiplex PCR reads, yielding one entry per CDR3 protein. The sample has more than 350,000 distinct CDR3 sequences; about 15% are singletons. This clonotype was detected ten times or more. The antigen remains undetermined. This sample also belongs to another study, concerning T cells in Graves' hyperthyroidism and ophthalmopathy. That work contributes: Exclusion criteria comprised uncontrolled infection, other autoimmune disease, pregnancy or lactation.

The J gene is TRBJ2-1, the V gene TRBV7-8; TRBD1 agrees at 8 bases. The receptor was isolated from a woman aged 30 to 39 with Graves disease. The sequencing here drew on peripheral blood mononuclear cells (PBMCs), taken at new diagnosis, from a patient treated with antithyroid drugs. The CDR3 DNA is TGTGCCAGCAGCCCCGGATCAGGACAGGGCTACAATGAGCAGTTCTTC. Protein sequence: CASSPGSGQGYNEQFF.